Listed below are T cell receptor beta chains from one sample, sequenced in a study of blood T cell repertoires in COVID-19. Measured with immunoSEQ multiplex PCR; TCRdb has only the in-frame clones, and not every one. This table has approximately 70,000 clones, about 85% appearing once. The sequencing sample was made of peripheral blood. These receptors all come from a woman aged 80 or older with active or convalescent COVID-19. The conserved cysteine and the conserved F or W are not part of the CDR3 here. A D gene is named only where the DNA matches it firmly.

TRBJ2-2 TRBD2 19 TRBV9 ASSSRGPASGGALNTGELF
TRBJ2-2 - 14 TRBV7-9 ASSPIFRDTTGELF
TRBJ1-2 TRBD1 13 TRBV19 ASSRDRTLLYGYT
TRBJ2-2 TRBD2 16 TRBV2 ATSPGLAGGGVTGELF
TRBJ2-5 - 11 TRBV3-1/TRBV3-2 ASSPTGWETQY
TRBJ2-6 - 13 TRBV19 ASSTYFSGANVLT
TRBJ2-2 TRBD2 13 TRBV7-9 ASTSPGGNTGELF
TRBJ2-3 TRBD2 14 TRBV24-1 ATSGGLAVPSDTQY
TRBJ1-3 TRBD1 13 TRBV3-1/TRBV3-2 ASTLDRDSGNTIY
TRBJ1-4 TRBD1 12 TRBV3-1/TRBV3-2 ASSRRGRGEKLF
TRBJ2-7 - 10 TRBV11-2 ASSWRAGEQY
TRBJ1-2 - 12 TRBV19 ASSESRGTMLET
TRBJ2-7 - 14 TRBV7-2 ASSLAPPGNAYEQY